This TCR beta chain derives from a study of blood T cell repertoires in COVID-19. Study background: The cDNA or gDNA used as material had been derived from T cells, B-cell-depleted T cells, or PBMCs.

Generated by immunoSEQ multiplex PCR, the TCRdb table keeps only in-frame clones and is missing some. The sample holds about 120,000 clones, around 89% seen once. This CDR3 region has 14 residues. Trimming left V 6 bases short and J 2 bases short, with 11 bases between. CDR1 is MNHEY and CDR2 is SVGAGI in the germline V gene. Source material: peripheral blood. The chain employs TRBV6-5 and TRBJ1-3; D is ambiguous. The TCR sequence derives from a man aged 65 to 85 with active or convalescent COVID-19. In DNA, the CDR3 is TGTGCCAGCAGCCCCACTGGGCCTGGAAACACCATATATTTT. Translated: CASSPTGPGNTIYF.